This TCR beta chain stems from a study of blood T cell repertoires in COVID-19. The wider study: PBMCs, B-cell-depleted T cells, or T cells were the source of the cDNA or gDNA that made up the material.

Trimming left V 1 base short and J 5 bases short, with 12 bases between. This CDR3 comprises 15 residues. CDR1 is GTSNPN and CDR2 is SVGIG in the germline V gene (reference sequence). This table comes from immunoSEQ multiplex PCR, and its TCRdb copy is limited to in-frame clones, with some not included. The sample has about 150,000 clones, around 84% seen once; the top ten hold less than 6%. The specimen was PBMCs or T cells enriched from blood (not recorded which). The rearrangement joins TRBV30 to TRBJ1-6; no clear D gene. This clonotype was sampled from a woman aged 45 to 65 who had been exposed to COVID-19. The CDR3 protein is CAWSGGQFNNSPLHF. The CDR3 DNA reads TGTGCCTGGAGTGGAGGCCAGTTTAATAATTCACCCCTCCACTTT. Supplemented by reference TRBV30 and TRBJ1-6, the full variable domain reads SQTIHQWPATLVQPVGSPLSLECTVEGTSNPNLYWYRQAAGRGLQLLFYSVGIGQISSEVPQNLSASRPQDRQFILSSKKLLLSDSGFYLCAWSGGQFNNSPLHFGNGTRLTVT.